This note documents a single T cell receptor (beta chain) sequence. Its antigen is undetermined. The data were taken from a study of T-cell memory formation after mild COVID-19. General study findings and limits: Among clones contracting day 15 to 85, CD4/CD8 was balanced, whereas later expanders leaned CD4+.

Germline loops: CDR1 SGHDT, CDR2 YYEEEE. The junction had 5 bases not matched to a gene; V was cut back by 4 bases and J by 4 bases. CDR3 length: 14 amino acids. 5'RACE with constant-segment primers yielded barcoded, UMI-tagged TCR alpha and TCR beta cDNA libraries. MiXCR, applied by TCRdb to the 5' RACE reads, yields one record per CDR3 protein. The sample has 68,000 or so distinct CDR3 sequences; approximately 15% are singletons. This clonotype originated in an adult woman who had mild COVID-19 (a few samples of this study predate the infection). Cell type and time point are not known. The sequenced sample consisted of PBMCs or a T cell subset sorted from them (not recorded which). This rearrangement joins TRBV5-6 to TRBJ2-1; 7 nucleotides align to TRBD2. CDR3 sequence: CASSRGGGYNEQFF. The CDR3 bases are TGTGCCAGCAGCCGAGGCGGGGGTTACAATGAGCAGTTCTTC.